These 20 T cell receptor beta chains originate from one sample sequenced in a study of CD8 T cells in ankylosing spondylitis. TCRdb independently ran MiXCR on the 5' RACE reads; one entry per CDR3 protein. The sample holds approximately 130,000 distinct CDR3 sequences; over 9.5% are singletons and the top ten take about 4%. Sequenced: blood, either unsorted or a sorted T cell fraction (not recorded which). The receptors originated from a female donor with ankylosing spondylitis or in good health (not recorded which).

In this sample, this clonotype turned up many times. The gene calls are TRBV5-5 and TRBJ1-2, with D possibly being TRBD1 (6 bases). CDR3 size: 15 residues. Trimming took 3 bases from V and 4 from J, leaving 16 bases between them. Germline V CDR1 and CDR2: SGHKS, YYEKEE (reference sequence). The DNA for the CDR3 is TGTGCCAGCAGCTCCGAAAGACAGGTTCCCTATGGCTACACCTTC. This codes for CASSSERQVPYGYTF.

This clonotype has a handful of counts. The chain recombines TRBV20-1 with TRBJ2-3; tentatively, D is TRBD2 (5 bases). CDR1 and CDR2 (germline): DFQATT, SNEGSKA (reference sequence). V lost 3 bases, J lost 6 bases, and 16 bases lay in between. CDR3 length: 14 amino acids. The DNA for the CDR3 is TGCAGTGCTAGTCAGCGAGAGGGAAAGGATACGCAGTATTTT. Translated: CSASQREGKDTQYF.

This clonotype showed up many times. This chain uses TRBV29-1 with TRBJ1-1, with D possibly TRBD1 on 6 matching bases. CDR1 is SQVTM and CDR2 is ANQGSEA in the germline V gene. The CDR3 loop spans 12 amino acids. Between the trimmed V and J ends, which lost 7 bases and 11 bases, there was a span of 20 bases. CDR3 sequence: CSGQGPPPWAFF. CDR3 nucleotide sequence: TGCAGCGGTCAGGGGCCTCCTCCCTGGGCTTTCTTT.

This clonotype was seen at least ten times. The chain recombines TRBV11-2 with TRBJ1-2, with no clear D. CDR3 length: 14 amino acids. Germline V gives CDR1 SGHAT, CDR2 FQNNGV. The ends were cut back, 5 bases at V and 4 bases at J, with 14 bases in the middle. The CDR3 region is CASSPARPSYGYTF. DNA for the CDR3: TGTGCCAGCAGCCCTGCACGCCCTAGCTATGGCTACACCTTC.

This clonotype was counted a few times. J is TRBJ1-2 and V is TRBV11-2; tentative D call: TRBD1 (5 bases). Germline CDR1 is SGHAT and CDR2 is FQNNGV. This CDR3 comprises 14 residues. The V end was cut by 4 bases, the J end by 1 base, with 10 bases between. CDR3 nucleotide sequence: TGTGCCAGCAGCTCCCGACAGCTTAACTATGGCTACACCTTC. This encodes CASSSRQLNYGYTF.

This clonotype was seen ten or more times. The chain carries TRBV15 and TRBJ2-7; D may be TRBD2 (6 bases). The V gene lost 0 bases and the J gene lost 4 bases, with 10 bases spanning the gap. Germline CDR1 LNHNV, CDR2 YYDKDF (reference sequence). The CDR3 consists of 14 residues. The CDR3 DNA sequence: TGTGCCACCAGCAGAGAGGGACTCAGGTACGAGCAGTACTTC. The encoded protein is CATSREGLRYEQYF.

This clonotype has a count of ten or more. The V gene is TRBV5-5, the J gene TRBJ2-7, with D hard to call. In germline, CDR1 is SGHKS, CDR2 YYEKEE (reference sequence). V was shortened by 1 base and J by 4 bases, with 12 bases between the two germline ends. The CDR3 runs 14 residues. CDR3 in amino acids: CASSLSDRRYEQYF. The CDR3 nucleotides are TGTGCCAGCAGCTTGTCGGACCGAAGATACGAGCAGTACTTC.

V gene TRBV5-1 combines with J gene TRBJ2-2; D unclear. Germline values: CDR1 SGHRS, CDR2 YFSETQ. The CDR3 totals 13 residues. V was cut by 4 bases and J by 4 bases, with 8 bases left in between. The CDR3 sequence: CASSLAVTGELFF. As DNA, the CDR3 is TGCGCCAGCAGCCTCGCAGTCACCGGGGAGCTGTTTTTT.

The chain has TRBV7-6 and TRBJ2-7; 10 bases align to TRBD2. The J segment lost 8 bases and the V segment lost 4 bases, leaving 11 bases of the junction unmatched. CDR1 and CDR2 from the germline V gene are SGHVS and FNYEAQ. This CDR3 contains 15 residues. The CDR3: CASSSSGSAYAKQYF. The DNA for the CDR3 is TGTGCCAGCAGCTCTAGCGGGAGCGCGTACGCAAAGCAGTACTTC. Full variable domain (outside the CDR3, taken from reference TRBV7-6 and TRBJ2-7): GAGVSQSPRYKVTKRGQDVALRCDPISGHVSLYWYRQALGQGPEFLTYFNYEAQQDKSGLPNDRFSAERPEGSISTLTIQRTEQRDSAMYRCASSSSGSAYAKQYFGPGTRLTVT.

The chain carries TRBV11-1 and TRBJ2-1, with 11 positions matching TRBD2. This CDR3 has 18 amino acids. Per germline, CDR1 SGHAT and CDR2 FQDESV (reference sequence). J gave up 0 bases and V 3 bases, and 7 bases lay outside the gene matches. CDR3 region: CASSFGLAGASSYNEQFF. CDR3 nucleotides: TGTGCCAGCAGCTTCGGACTAGCGGGTGCTAGCTCCTACAATGAGCAGTTCTTC. Combining the CDR3 with reference TRBV11-1 and TRBJ2-1 gives the whole variable domain EAEVAQSPRYKITEKSQAVAFWCDPISGHATLYWYRQILGQGPELLVQFQDESVVDDSQLPKDRFSAERLKGVDSTLKIQPAELGDSAMYLCASSFGLAGASSYNEQFFGPGTRLTVL.

This clonotype has ten or more counts. This chain links TRBV5-1 with TRBJ2-3; D might be TRBD1 (6 bases). Germline values: CDR1 SGHRS, CDR2 YFSETQ. The V gene lost 4 bases and the J gene lost 1 base, with 10 bases spanning the gap. The CDR3 is 14 amino acids. The CDR3: CASSPKGGTDTQYF. The CDR3 DNA sequence: TGCGCCAGCAGCCCCAAGGGGGGCACAGATACGCAGTATTTT.

This clonotype was seen many times. The rearrangement links TRBV15 to TRBJ1-5, with D hard to call. Germline CDR1 reads LNHNV; CDR2 reads YYDKDF (reference sequence). V dropped 8 bases and J dropped 0 bases, with 17 bases sitting between them. The CDR3 extends over 16 amino acids. Written as DNA, the CDR3 is TGTGCCACCTCCGTCGGGCCCCCTTATAGCAATCAGCCCCAGCATTTT. Amino acid sequence: CATSVGPPYSNQPQHF. The full variable domain, rest sourced from reference TRBV15 and TRBJ1-5, is DAMVIQNPRYQVTQFGKPVTLSCSQTLNHNVMYWYQQKSSQAPKLLFHYYDKDFNNEADTPDNFQSRRPNTSFCFLDIRSPGLGDTAMYLCATSVGPPYSNQPQHFGDGTRLSIL.

Ten or more counts support this clonotype. The chain employs TRBV7-3 and TRBJ1-6, with D tentatively TRBD1 (6 bases). Germline V lookup: CDR1 SGHTA, CDR2 FQGTGA. This CDR3 region has 14 residues. The germline V and J ends were trimmed by 4 bases and 5 bases, with 9 bases remaining between them. The CDR3 bases are TGTGCCAGCAGCTCGGACAGTAATAATTCACCCCTCCACTTT. Translated, it gives CASSSDSNNSPLHF.

This clonotype has a count of ten or more. The chain couples TRBV6-1 to TRBJ1-1; the D gene is possibly TRBD1 (6 bases). This CDR3 is built from 17 residues. V was shortened by 6 bases and J by 0 bases, with 20 bases between the two germline ends. CDR1 is MNHNS and CDR2 is SASEGT in the germline V gene. The DNA for the CDR3 is TGTGCCAGCAGGGATCGGGGGGGGCGCGCCGTGAACACTGAAGCTTTCTTT. The encoded protein is CASRDRGGRAVNTEAFF.

The genes are TRBV20-1 and TRBJ1-5; D gene ambiguous. The CDR3 spans 13 residues. The germline gives CDR1 DFQATT, CDR2 SNEGSKA (reference sequence). Between the trimmed V and J ends, which lost 5 bases and 2 bases, there was a span of 10 bases. CDR3 in amino acids: CSAEYSGNQPQHF. CDR3 DNA sequence: TGCAGTGCTGAGTACAGTGGCAATCAGCCCCAGCATTTT.

The CDR3 region is CAWGTGFGQPQHF. In DNA form, the CDR3 reads TGTGCCTGGGGGACAGGGTTTGGTCAGCCCCAGCATTTT. The chain couples TRBV30 to TRBJ1-5; the match to TRBD1 covers 9 bases. The CDR3 spans 13 residues. With 5 bases clipped from V and 6 bases from J, the junction kept 5 bases outside the gene matches. Germline CDR1 and CDR2: GTSNPN and SVGIG (reference sequence).

J is TRBJ2-1 and V is TRBV23-1; D may correspond to TRBD1 or TRBD2 (5 bases each). TRBV23-1 is an open reading frame whose function is uncertain. Trimming removed 4 bases at V and 13 bases at J, with 26 bases between. The CDR3 consists of 16 residues. Here the CDR3 DNA reads TGCGCCAGCAGTCGGGGTGAAGAGGGGAACTTGGTCAGTCAGTTCTTC. Its translation: CASSRGEEGNLVSQFF.

This clonotype showed up many times. This chain joins TRBV9 and TRBJ2-7; 7 bases agree with TRBD2. Germline-derived CDR1 and CDR2 are SGDLS and YYNGEE. V shed 0 bases and J 0 bases; nucleotides not matched to a gene: 3. The CDR3 is 15 amino acids. The CDR3 region is CASSVALADSYEQYF. CDR3 nucleotide sequence: TGTGCCAGCAGCGTAGCCCTAGCGGACTCCTACGAGCAGTACTTC.

Many counts were recorded for this clonotype. The chain employs TRBV20-1 and TRBJ2-1, with D perhaps TRBD1 (5 bases). With 0 bases removed from V and 1 base from J, the gap between germline ends came to 16 bases. CDR1 is DFQATT and CDR2 is SNEGSKA in the germline V gene (reference sequence). This CDR3 region has 17 residues. The CDR3 loop is CSARDFIRTYSYNEQFF. Here the CDR3 DNA reads TGCAGTGCTAGAGATTTTATCCGGACATATTCCTACAATGAGCAGTTCTTC.

This clonotype was counted many times. V is TRBV11-2 and J is TRBJ1-1, with D unresolved. From germline, CDR1 is SGHAT and CDR2 FQNNGV. The CDR3 loop spans 13 amino acids. V was pared by 4 bases and J by 7 bases, with 13 bases between. Here the CDR3 reads CASSSYTGSEAFF. The CDR3 DNA reads as TGTGCCAGCAGCTCCTACACGGGCAGTGAAGCTTTCTTT.